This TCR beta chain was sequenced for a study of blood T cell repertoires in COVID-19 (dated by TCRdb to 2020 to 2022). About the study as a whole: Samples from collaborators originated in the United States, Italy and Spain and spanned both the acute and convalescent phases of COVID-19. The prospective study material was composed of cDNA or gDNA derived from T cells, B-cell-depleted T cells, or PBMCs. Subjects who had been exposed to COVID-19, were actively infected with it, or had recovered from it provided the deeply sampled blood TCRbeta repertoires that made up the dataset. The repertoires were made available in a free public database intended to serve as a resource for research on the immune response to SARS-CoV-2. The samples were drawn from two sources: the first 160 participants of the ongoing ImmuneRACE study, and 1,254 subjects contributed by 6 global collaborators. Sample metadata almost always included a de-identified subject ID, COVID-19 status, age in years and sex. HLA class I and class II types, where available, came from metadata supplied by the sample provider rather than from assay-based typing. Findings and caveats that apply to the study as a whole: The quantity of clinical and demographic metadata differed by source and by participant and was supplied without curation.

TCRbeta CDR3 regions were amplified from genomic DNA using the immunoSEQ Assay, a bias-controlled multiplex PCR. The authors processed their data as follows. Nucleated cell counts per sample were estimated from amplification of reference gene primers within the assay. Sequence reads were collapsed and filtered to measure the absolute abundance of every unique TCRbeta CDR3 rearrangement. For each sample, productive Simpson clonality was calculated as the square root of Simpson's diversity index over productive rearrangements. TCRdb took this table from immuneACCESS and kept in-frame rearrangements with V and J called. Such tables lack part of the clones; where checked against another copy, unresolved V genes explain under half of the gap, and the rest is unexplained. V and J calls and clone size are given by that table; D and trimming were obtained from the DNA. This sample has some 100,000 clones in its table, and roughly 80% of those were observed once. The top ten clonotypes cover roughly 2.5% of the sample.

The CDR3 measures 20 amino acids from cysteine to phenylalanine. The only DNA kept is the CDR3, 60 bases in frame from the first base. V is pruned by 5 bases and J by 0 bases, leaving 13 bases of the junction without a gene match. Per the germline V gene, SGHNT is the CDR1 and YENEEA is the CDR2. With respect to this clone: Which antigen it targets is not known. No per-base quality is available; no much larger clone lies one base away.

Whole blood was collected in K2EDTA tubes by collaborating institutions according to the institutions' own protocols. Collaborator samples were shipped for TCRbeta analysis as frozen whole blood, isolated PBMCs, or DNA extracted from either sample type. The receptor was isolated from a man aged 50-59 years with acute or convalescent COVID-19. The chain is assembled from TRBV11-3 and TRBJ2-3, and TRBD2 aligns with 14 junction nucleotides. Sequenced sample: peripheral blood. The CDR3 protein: CASSQRLAGGPNPSTDTQYF. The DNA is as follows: TGTGCCAGCAGCCAACGACTAGCGGGAGGGCCGAATCCTAGCACAGATACGCAGTATTTT.